This TCR beta chain comes out of a study of tumor-infiltrating lymphocytes in primary liver carcinoma. Study findings and constraints: Only about 7-24% of top clones were detected in all five tumor regions.

A primer matching the constant region was used to make TCR beta cDNA from around 550 ng of total RNA. The TCR beta library was amplified through three nested multiplex PCR rounds in a modified ARM-PCR procedure. Investigators reported that the first two PCR rounds, at 10 cycles each, used TRBV1-TRBV30 forward primers with a C-beta reverse primer. TCRdb analysed the multiplex PCR reads with MiXCR anew, one entry per CDR3 protein. The repertoire holds 45,000 to 55,000 distinct CDR3 sequences, with about three quarters as singletons. CDR1 is ENHRY, CDR2 SYGVKD, per germline. The CDR3 contains 13 residues. With respect to this clonotype: Its antigen is not known. The junction does not match germline at one end; this may be a read error.

Scientists recovered RNA and DNA together from roughly 20-30 mg of unsorted bulk tissue. Viable tumor cells exceeded 90% in all tumor samples. The chain couples TRBV10-3 to TRBJ2-6, with D possibly TRBD2 on 6 matching bases. This receptor was obtained from a man in his forties or fifties with primary liver carcinoma and hepatitis B virus infection. Sequencing was done on a sample of liver tumor tissue from sampling region 5. Subset meaning: tumor region T5, tumor centre. Written as DNA, the CDR3 is TGTGCCATTGGGGACTCTGGGGCCAACGTCCCGACTTTC. It specifies CAIGDSGANVPTF.